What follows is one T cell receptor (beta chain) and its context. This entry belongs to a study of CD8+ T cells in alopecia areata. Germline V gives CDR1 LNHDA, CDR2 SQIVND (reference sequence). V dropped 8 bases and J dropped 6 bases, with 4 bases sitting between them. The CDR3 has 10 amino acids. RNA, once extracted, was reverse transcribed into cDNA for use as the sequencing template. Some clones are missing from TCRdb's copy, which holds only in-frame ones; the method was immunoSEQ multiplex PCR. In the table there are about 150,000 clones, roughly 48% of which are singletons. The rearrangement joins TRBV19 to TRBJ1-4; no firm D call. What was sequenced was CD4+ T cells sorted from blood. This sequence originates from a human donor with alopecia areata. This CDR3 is CASGDEKLFF. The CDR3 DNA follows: TGTGCCAGTGGAGATGAAAAACTGTTTTTT.